There are a few counts of the clone carrying this TCR beta chain. The antigen remains unidentified. This sample was included in a study of blood T cells in healthy people across ages. From germline, CDR1 is SGHTA and CDR2 FQGNSA. This CDR3 comprises 15 residues. The V and J ends lost 1 base and 5 bases, in that order; junction bases with no gene match: 5. The authors ran a second PCR of about 6 to 11 cycles using a sample-barcoded 5' primer and a J-beta primer mix. TCRdb recomputed calls from the 5' RACE reads with MiXCR, one row per CDR3 protein. The sample has 800,000 to 900,000 distinct CDR3 sequences, approximately 67% seen once. Whole-study results and caveats: Per million T cells, TCR beta diversity dropped roughly linearly as age increased.

The authors isolated at least 7 million PBMCs per sample. The sequenced sample was blood. The V and J genes are TRBV7-2 and TRBJ2-7, with 10 bases fitting TRBD1. This receptor was taken from a man younger than 40 in good health. CDR3 nucleotides: TGTGCCAGCAGCTTAGACGGGACAGGGGCCGACGAGCAGTACTTC. Amino acid sequence: CASSLDGTGADEQYF.